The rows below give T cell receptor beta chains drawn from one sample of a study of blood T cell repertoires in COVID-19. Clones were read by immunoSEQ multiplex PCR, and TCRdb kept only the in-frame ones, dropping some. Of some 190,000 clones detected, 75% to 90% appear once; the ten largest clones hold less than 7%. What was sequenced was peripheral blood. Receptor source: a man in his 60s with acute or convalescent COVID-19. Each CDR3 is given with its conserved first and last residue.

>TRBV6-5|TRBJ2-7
CASSYSRVGPYEQYF
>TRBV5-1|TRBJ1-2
CASSAQPQGAGYGYTF
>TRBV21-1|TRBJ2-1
CASSKALLDRGYNEQFF
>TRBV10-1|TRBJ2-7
CASSAPGHYEQYF
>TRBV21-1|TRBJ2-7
CASTSLREELDEQYF
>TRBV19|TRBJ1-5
CASSRQNSNQPQHF
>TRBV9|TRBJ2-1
CASSAGVGSYNEQFF
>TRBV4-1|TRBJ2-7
CASSQQGSTYEQYF
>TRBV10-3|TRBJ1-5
CAISEQGVDQPQHF
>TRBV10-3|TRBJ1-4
CAISERGSGEKLFF
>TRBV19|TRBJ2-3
CASTATTRTDTQYF
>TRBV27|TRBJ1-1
CASSFDRGGTEAFF
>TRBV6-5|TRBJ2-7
CATGGTGPTYEQYF
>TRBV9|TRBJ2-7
CASSVDSKGGEQYF
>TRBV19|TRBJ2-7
CASSLAGLRSYEQYF
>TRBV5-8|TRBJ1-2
CASSLSNRPTNYGYTF
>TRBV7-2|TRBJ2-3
CASSPQAGGYTSTDTQYF
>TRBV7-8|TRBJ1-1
CASSPQIPPGVGFF
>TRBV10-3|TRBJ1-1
CAISPGTEAFF
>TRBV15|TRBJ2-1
CATSLIAGTTFF
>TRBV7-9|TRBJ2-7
CASSLVSYEQYF
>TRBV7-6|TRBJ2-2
CASTPGFSENTGELFF
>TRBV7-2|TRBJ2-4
CASSATLMRAKNIQYF
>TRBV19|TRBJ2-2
CASSSGGRGIGELFF
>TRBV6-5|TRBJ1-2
CASSYSGDNYGYTF
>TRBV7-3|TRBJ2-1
CASSGGARSYNEQFF
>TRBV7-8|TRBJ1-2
CASSLGSEGYGYTF
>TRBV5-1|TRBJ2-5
CASRSSGPETQYF
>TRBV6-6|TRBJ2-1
CASSQPISGGASWEQFF
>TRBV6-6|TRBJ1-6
CASRDRLARGSPLHF
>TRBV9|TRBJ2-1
CASSVPGHTFGNEQFF
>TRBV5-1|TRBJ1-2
CASSLAGYDGYTF
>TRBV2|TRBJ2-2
CASAGQGSLGELFF
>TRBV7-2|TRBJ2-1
CASSSLGSSYNEQFF
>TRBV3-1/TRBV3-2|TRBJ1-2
CASSQQDRVSHGYTF
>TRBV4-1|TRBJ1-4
CASSQWAGFNEKLFF
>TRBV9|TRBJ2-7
CASSVGLTTYEQYF
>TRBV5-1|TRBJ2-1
CASSFRLAGEGEQFF
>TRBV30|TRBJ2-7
CAWSVGGVFYEQYF
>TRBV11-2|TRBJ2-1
CASYTGTGFYNEQFF
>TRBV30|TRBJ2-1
CAWKRSPSSYEQFF
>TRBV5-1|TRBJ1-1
CASLSQGNTEAFF